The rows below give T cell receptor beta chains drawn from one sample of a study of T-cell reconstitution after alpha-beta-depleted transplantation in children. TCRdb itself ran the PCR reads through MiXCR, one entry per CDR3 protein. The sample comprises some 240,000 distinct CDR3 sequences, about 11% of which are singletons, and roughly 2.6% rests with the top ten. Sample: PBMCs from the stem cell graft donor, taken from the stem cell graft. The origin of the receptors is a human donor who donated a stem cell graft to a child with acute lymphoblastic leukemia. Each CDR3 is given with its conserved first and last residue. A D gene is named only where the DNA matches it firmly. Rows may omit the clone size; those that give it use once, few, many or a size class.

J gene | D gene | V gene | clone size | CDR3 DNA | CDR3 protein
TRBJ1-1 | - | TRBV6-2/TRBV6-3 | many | TGTGCCAGCAGCCGCGGACTTGAAGCTTTCTTT | CASSRGLEAFF
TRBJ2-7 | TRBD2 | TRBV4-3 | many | TGCGCCAGCAGCCAAGATTCCAGCGGGGGGTTTTACGAGCAGTACTTC | CASSQDSSGGFYEQYF
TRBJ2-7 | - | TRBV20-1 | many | TGCAGTGCTAGAGATGTGACGGAGATCTACGAGCAGTACTTC | CSARDVTEIYEQYF
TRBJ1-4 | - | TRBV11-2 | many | TGTGCCAGCAGCTTAGTCGGGGCAACTAATGAAAAACTGTTTTTT | CASSLVGATNEKLFF
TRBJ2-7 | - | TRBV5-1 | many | TGCGCCAGCGCACAGGCGCAGGAGGACGAGCAGTACTTC | CASAQAQEDEQYF
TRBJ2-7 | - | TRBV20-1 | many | TGCAGTGCTAGAGATACAGGGCGCGGGCCCTACGAGCAGTACTTC | CSARDTGRGPYEQYF
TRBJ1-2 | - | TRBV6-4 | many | TGTGCCAGCAGTAGGACCTTTAACTATGGCTACACCTTC | CASSRTFNYGYTF
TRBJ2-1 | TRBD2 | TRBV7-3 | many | TGTGCCAGCAGTTCGAGCGGGACTAGCGAGATAAAGACTAGCTCCTACAATGAGCAGTTCTTC | CASSSSGTSEIKTSSYNEQFF
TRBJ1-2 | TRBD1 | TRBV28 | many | TGTGCCAGCAGTCTCCCCCCGGGACAGAATCCGGATGGCTACACCTTC | CASSLPPGQNPDGYTF
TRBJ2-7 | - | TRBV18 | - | TGTGCCAGCTCTCCAGTGGGGCGATACGAGCAGTACTTC | CASSPVGRYEQYF
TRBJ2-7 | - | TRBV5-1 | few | TGCGCCAGCAGCCAGACTGCTACCTCCTCCTACGAGCAGTACTTC | CASSQTATSSYEQYF
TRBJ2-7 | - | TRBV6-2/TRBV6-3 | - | TGTGCCAGCAGTTACGGGTACTACGAGCAGTACTTC | CASSYGYYEQYF
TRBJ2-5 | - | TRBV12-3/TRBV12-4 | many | TGTGCCAGCAGTCCAACCACGGGCCCGGGGGAGACCCAGTACTTC | CASSPTTGPGETQYF
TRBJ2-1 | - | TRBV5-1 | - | TGCGCCAGCAGATCTGCGCAGGGGGGTGAGCAGTTCTTC | CASRSAQGGEQFF
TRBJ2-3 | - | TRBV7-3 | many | TGTGCCAGCAGCTCTTCACGGACCCCCACAGATACGCAGTATTTT | CASSSSRTPTDTQYF
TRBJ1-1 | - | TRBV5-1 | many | TGCGCCAGCAGCTTGGGAGCCAGTCAGAACACTGAAGCTTTCTTT | CASSLGASQNTEAFF
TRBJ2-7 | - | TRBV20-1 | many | TGCAGTGCTAGAGATCCCTTTGGGGACCGCCACGAGCAGTACTTC | CSARDPFGDRHEQYF
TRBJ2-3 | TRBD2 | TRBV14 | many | TGTGCCAGCAGCCAAGATATACTAGCGGGAGTGGATACGCAGTATTTT | CASSQDILAGVDTQYF
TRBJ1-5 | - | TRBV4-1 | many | TGCGCCAGCAGCCAAGATGGGACCGGCGGCAATCAGCCCCAGCATTTT | CASSQDGTGGNQPQHF
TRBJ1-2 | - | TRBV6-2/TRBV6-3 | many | TGTGCCAGCAGTTACGAGGGGGAACGCGGCTACACCTTC | CASSYEGERGYTF
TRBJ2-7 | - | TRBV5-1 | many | TGCGCCAGCAGCTTGAATCTGGGGAAGGGCTACGAGCAGTACTTC | CASSLNLGKGYEQYF
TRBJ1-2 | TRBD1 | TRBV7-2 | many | TGTGCCAGCAGCGCAGGGGGCGAAACCTATGGCTACACCTTC | CASSAGGETYGYTF
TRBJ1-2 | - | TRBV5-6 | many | TGTGCCAGCAGCTGGACGGTATGGGGCTACACCTTC | CASSWTVWGYTF
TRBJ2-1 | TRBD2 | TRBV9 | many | TGTGCCAGCAGCGCCGGGACTAGCAACCACAATGAGCAGTTCTTC | CASSAGTSNHNEQFF
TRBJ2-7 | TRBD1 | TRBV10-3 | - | TGTGCCATCAGTGATGGGACAGTAACCTACGAGCAGTACTTC | CAISDGTVTYEQYF
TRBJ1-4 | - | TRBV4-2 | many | TGTGCCAGCAGCCCCCGGGACGACGAAAAACTGTTTTTT | CASSPRDDEKLFF
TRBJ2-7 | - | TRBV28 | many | TGTGCCAGCAGTTGGCCCTCGAGGGGGAGAGACGAGCAGTACTTC | CASSWPSRGRDEQYF
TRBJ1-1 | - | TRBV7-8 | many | TGTGCCAGCAGCTTAAGCGGGGTTAAGAACACTGAAGCTTTCTTT | CASSLSGVKNTEAFF
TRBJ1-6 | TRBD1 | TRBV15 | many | TGTGCCACCAGCGGGACAGCCGTGGCACCCCTCCACTTT | CATSGTAVAPLHF
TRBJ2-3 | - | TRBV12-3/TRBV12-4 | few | TGTGCCAGCACCGATAGCACAGATACGCAGTATTTT | CASTDSTDTQYF
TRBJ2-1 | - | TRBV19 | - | TGTGCCACCGAGTCCGGGACTTTGCAGGATGAGCAGTTCTTC | CATESGTLQDEQFF
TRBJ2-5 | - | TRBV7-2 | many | TGTGCCAGCAGCTTAGGGACAGCTTTGGAGACCCAGTACTTC | CASSLGTALETQYF
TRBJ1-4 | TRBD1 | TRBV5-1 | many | TGCGCCAGCGCCAAGGGGACAGGATATTTAGAAAAACTGTTTTTT | CASAKGTGYLEKLFF
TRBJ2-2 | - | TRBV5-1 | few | TGCGCCAGCAGCTTGGGGACTACTAACACCGGGGAGCTGTTTTTT | CASSLGTTNTGELFF
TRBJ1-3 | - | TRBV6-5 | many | TGTGCCAGCAGTTACCTTGCGGACAGCTCTGGAAACACCATATATTTT | CASSYLADSSGNTIYF
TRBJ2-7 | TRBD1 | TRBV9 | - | TGTGCCAGCAGCGCATCACAGGGGAGCTCCTACGAGCAGTACTTC | CASSASQGSSYEQYF
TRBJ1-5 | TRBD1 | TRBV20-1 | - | TGCAGTGCTGGAGAAAGTGGAGGGGGCCAGGATCAGCCCCAGCATTTT | CSAGESGGGQDQPQHF
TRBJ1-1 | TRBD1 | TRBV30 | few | TGTGCCTCTACAGGGGGCCCTGAAGCTTTCTTT | CASTGGPEAFF
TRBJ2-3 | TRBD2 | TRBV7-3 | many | TGTGCCAGCAGCTCGGGACTAGCGGGAGGGACGCAGTATTTT | CASSSGLAGGTQYF
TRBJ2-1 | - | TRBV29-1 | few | TGCAGCGGTGACTACAATGAGCAGTTCTTC | CSGDYNEQFF
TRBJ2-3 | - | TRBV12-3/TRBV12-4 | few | TGTGCCAGCAGTTTTAGCATCCGCACAGATACGCAGTATTTT | CASSFSIRTDTQYF
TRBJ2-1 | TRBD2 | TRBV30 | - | TGTGCCTGGAGTGAGCGGGGGGCCCCTAAATACAATGAGCAGTTCTTC | CAWSERGAPKYNEQFF
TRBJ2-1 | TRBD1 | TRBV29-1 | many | TGCAGCGTTGAATCGGGACAGGGGGTTGGGGATGAGCAGTTCTTC | CSVESGQGVGDEQFF
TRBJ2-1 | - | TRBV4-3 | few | TGCGCCAGCAGCCAATTGACGGCAGCGAGCTCCTACAATGAGCAGTTCTTC | CASSQLTAASSYNEQFF
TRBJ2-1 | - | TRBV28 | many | TGTGCCAGCAGATCCACATCGGGCAGGGTTGATATCAATGAGCAGTTCTTC | CASRSTSGRVDINEQFF
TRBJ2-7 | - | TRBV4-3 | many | TGCGCCAGCAGCCCCAAGGAGGACTCCTACGAGCAGTACTTC | CASSPKEDSYEQYF
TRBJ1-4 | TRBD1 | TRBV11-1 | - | TGTGCCAGCAGCTTTTATAAGTCGACAGGGACGGCCTTGAGCGAAAAACTGTTTTTT | CASSFYKSTGTALSEKLFF
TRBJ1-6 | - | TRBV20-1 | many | TGCAGTGCTAGAGCCCACCGGAGCTCCTATAATTCACCCCTCCACTTT | CSARAHRSSYNSPLHF
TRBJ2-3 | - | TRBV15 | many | TGTGCCACCAGCAGGTACAGGGTAGATACGCAGTATTTT | CATSRYRVDTQYF